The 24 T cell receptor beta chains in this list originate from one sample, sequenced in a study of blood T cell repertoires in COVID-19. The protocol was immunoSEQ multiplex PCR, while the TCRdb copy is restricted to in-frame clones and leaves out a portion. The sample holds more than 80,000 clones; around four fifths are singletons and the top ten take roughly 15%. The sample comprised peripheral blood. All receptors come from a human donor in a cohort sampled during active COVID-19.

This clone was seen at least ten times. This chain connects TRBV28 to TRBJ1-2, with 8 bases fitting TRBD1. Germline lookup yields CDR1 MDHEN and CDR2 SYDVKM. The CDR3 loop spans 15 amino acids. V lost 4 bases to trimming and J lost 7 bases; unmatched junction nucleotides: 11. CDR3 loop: CASSSPGGAKGGYTF. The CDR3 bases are TGTGCCAGCAGTTCCCCAGGGGGCGCTAAGGGTGGCTACACCTTC.

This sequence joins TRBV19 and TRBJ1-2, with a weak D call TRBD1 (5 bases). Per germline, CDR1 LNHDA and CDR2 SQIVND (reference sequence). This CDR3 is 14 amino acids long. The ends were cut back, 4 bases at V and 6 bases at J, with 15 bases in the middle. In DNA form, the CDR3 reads TGTGCCAGTAGTAATCGTCTCTGGGGGGATGGCTACACCTTC. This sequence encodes CASSNRLWGDGYTF.

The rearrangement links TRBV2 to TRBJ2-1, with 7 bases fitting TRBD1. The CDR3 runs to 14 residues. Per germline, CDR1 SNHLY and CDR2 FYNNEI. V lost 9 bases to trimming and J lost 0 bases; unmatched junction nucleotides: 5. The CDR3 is CASIQGSSYNEQFF. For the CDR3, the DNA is TGTGCCAGTATACAGGGGAGCTCCTACAATGAGCAGTTCTTC.

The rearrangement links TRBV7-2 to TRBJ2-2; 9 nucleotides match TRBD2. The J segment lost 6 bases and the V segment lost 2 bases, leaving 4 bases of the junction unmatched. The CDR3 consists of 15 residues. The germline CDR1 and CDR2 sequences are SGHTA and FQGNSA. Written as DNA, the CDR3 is TGTGCCAGCAGCTTAATGGGACTAGCCCCCGGGGAGCTGTTTTTT. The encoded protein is CASSLMGLAPGELFF.

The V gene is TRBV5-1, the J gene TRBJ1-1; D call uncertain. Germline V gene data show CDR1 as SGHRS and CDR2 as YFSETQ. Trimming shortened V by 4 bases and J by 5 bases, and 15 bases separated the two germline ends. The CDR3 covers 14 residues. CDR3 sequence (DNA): TGCGCCAGCAGCCTACTGACATTGGCAACTGAAGCTTTCTTT. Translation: CASSLLTLATEAFF.

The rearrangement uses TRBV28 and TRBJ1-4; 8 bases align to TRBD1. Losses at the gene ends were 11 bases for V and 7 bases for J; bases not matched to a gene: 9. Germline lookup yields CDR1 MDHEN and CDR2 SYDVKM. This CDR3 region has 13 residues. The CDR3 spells CAAWDRSTEKLFF. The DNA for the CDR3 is TGTGCCGCCTGGGACAGGTCGACTGAAAAACTGTTTTTT.

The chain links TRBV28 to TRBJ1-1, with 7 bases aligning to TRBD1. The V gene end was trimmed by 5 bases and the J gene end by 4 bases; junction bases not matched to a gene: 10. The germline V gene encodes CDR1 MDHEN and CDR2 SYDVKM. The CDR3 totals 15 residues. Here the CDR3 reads CASSPPGQRTTEAFF. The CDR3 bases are TGTGCCAGCAGTCCACCGGGACAGAGGACCACTGAAGCTTTCTTT.

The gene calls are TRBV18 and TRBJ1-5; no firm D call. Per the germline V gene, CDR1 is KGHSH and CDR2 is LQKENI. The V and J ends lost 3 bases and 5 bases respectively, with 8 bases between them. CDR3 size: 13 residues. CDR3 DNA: TGTGCCAGCTCACCCCGGGAGGATCAGCCCCAGCATTTT. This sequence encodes CASSPREDQPQHF.

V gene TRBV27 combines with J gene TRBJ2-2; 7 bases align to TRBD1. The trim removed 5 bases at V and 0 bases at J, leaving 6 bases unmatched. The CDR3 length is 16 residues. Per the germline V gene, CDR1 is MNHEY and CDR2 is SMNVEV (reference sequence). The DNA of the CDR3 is TGTGCCAGCAGTCCAGGGACAGATACGAACACCGGGGAGCTGTTTTTT. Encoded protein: CASSPGTDTNTGELFF.

The CDR3 region has the DNA TGTGCCAGCAGTTCAGGGGGCGCCTATGGCTACACCTTC. Encoded protein: CASSSGGAYGYTF. This chain joins TRBV3-1 (or the pseudogene TRBV3-2) and TRBJ1-2, with 8 nucleotides matching TRBD1. The CDR3 sequence is 13 residues long. V dropped 6 bases and J dropped 4; count of bases not matched to a gene: 4. Germline loops: CDR1 LGHDT, CDR2 YNNKEL (reference sequence).

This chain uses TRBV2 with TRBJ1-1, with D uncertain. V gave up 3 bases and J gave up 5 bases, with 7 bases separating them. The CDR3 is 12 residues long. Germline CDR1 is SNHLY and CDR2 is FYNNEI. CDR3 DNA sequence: TGTGCCAGCAGTGAGGCGGGAACTGAAGCTTTCTTT. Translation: CASSEAGTEAFF.

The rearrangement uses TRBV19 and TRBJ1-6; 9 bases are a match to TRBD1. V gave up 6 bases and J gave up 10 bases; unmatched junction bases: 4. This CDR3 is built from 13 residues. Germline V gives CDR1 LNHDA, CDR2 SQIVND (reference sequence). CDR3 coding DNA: TGTGCCAGTAGGGGGACAGGGAGATCACCCCTCCACTTT. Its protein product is CASRGTGRSPLHF.

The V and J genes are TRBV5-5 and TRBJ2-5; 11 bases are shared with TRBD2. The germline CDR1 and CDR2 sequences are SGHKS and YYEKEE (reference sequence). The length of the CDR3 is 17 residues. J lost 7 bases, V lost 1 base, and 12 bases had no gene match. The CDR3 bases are TGTGCCAGCAGCTTGACCGGACTAGCGGGTACCGCAGGGACCCAGTACTTC. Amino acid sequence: CASSLTGLAGTAGTQYF.

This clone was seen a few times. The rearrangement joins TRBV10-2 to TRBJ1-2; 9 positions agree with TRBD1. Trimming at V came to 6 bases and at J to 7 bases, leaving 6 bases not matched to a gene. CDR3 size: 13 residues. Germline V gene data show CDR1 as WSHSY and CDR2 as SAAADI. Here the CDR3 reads CASRQGQGGGYTF. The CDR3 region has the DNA TGCGCCAGCAGACAGGGACAGGGAGGTGGCTACACCTTC.

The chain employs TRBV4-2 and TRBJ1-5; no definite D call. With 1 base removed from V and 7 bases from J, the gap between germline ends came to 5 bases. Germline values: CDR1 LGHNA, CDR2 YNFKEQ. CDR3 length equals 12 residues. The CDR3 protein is CASSQGGQPQHF. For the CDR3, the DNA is TGTGCCAGCAGCCAAGGAGGGCAGCCCCAGCATTTT.

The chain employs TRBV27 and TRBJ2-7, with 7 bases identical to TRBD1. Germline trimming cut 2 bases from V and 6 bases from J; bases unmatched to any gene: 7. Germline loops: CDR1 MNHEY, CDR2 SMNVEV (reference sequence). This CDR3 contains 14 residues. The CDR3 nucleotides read TGTGCCAGCAGTTTACACAGACAGGGCAGCGAGCAGTACTTC. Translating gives CASSLHRQGSEQYF.

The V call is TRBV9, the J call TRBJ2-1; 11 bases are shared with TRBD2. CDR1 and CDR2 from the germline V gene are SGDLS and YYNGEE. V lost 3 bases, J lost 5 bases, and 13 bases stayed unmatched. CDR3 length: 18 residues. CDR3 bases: TGTGCCAGCAGCGGGGCCCCGGAGGGGACTAGCGGAAACAATGAGCAGTTCTTC. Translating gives CASSGAPEGTSGNNEQFF.

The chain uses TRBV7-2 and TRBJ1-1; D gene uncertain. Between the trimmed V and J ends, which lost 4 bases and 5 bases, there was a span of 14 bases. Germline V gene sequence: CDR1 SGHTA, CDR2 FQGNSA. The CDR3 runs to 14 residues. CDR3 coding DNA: TGTGCCAGCAGCTCGCTTAGTCGGAGTACTGAAGCTTTCTTT. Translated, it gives CASSSLSRSTEAFF.

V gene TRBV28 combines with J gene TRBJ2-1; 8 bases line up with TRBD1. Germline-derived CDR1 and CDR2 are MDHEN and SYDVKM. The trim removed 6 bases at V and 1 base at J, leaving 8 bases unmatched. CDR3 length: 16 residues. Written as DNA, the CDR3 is TGTGCCAGCAGCTCGGGGACAGGCCAATCCTACAATGAGCAGTTCTTC. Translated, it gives CASSSGTGQSYNEQFF.

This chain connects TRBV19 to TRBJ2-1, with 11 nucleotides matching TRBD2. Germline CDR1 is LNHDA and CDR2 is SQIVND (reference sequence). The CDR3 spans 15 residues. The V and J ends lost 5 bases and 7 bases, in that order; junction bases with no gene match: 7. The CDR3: CASSRTSGRGNEQFF. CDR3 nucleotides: TGTGCCAGTAGTCGTACTAGCGGGAGAGGGAATGAGCAGTTCTTC.

CDR3 in amino acids: CASSESSGVMKTQYF. The CDR3 nucleotides are TGCGCCAGCAGTGAGAGTAGCGGGGTTATGAAGACCCAGTACTTC. The V and J genes are TRBV10-2 and TRBJ2-5; 8 bases match TRBD2. Losses at the gene ends were 2 bases for V and 6 bases for J; bases not matched to a gene: 8. CDR1 WSHSY and CDR2 SAAADI come from the germline V gene. CDR3 size: 15 residues.

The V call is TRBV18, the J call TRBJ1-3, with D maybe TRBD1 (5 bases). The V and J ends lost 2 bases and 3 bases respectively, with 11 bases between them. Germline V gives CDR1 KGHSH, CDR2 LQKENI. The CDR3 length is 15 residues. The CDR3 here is CASSPTQGGGNTIYF. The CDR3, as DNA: TGTGCCAGCTCACCAACTCAGGGTGGTGGAAACACCATATATTTT.

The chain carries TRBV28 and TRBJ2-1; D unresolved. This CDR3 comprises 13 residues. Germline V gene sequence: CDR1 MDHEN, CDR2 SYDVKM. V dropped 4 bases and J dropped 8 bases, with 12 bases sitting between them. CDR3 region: CASSSNKQHEQFF. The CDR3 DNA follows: TGTGCCAGCAGTTCGAATAAGCAACATGAGCAGTTCTTC.

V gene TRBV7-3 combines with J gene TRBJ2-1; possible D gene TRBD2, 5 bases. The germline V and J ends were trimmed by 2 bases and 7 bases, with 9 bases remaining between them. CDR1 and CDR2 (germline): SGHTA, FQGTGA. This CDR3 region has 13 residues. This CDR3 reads CASSLLRVNEQFF. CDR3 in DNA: TGTGCCAGCAGCTTACTGAGGGTTAATGAGCAGTTCTTC.